This T cell receptor (beta chain) was captured by sequencing in a study of shared T cell receptors in the human thymus. The table came from immunoSEQ multiplex PCR; TCRdb's copy has only in-frame clones and leaves some out. This sample has 540,000 or so clones, with around three quarters found just once. This same sample was also taken into another study, of human thymus T cells. That investigation notes: Corrective surgery for congenital heart defects was being performed on the healthy Finnish infants who served as donors.

The clonotype was recovered from a boy less than two years old with a congenital heart defect. Sequenced input: thymocytes.

CDR3 DNA: TGCGCCAGCAGCCAAGGGGATTGGACTAGCGGGAGAACGAACACCGGGGAGCTGTTTTTT. Translation gives CASSQGDWTSGRTNTGELFF. This chain connects TRBV4-3 to TRBJ2-2, with TRBD2 identical over 13 bases. V was pared by 1 base and J by 0 bases, with 8 bases of the junction left unmatched. CDR3 length: 20 residues. CDR1 is LGHNA and CDR2 is YSLEER in the germline V gene.